This TCR beta chain was identified in a study of blood T cell repertoires in COVID-19 (dated by TCRdb to the early 2020s). As for the study more broadly: Samples from collaborators originated in the United States, Italy and Spain and spanned both the acute and convalescent phases of COVID-19. The material from the prospective study consisted of cDNA or gDNA derived from T cells, B-cell-depleted T cells, or PBMCs. The dataset comprised deeply sampled blood TCRbeta repertoires from subjects exposed to, actively infected with, or recovered from COVID-19. The repertoires were released in a freely available public database meant as a resource for research on the immune response to SARS-CoV-2. The samples were drawn from the first 160 participants of the ongoing ImmuneRACE study and from about 1,200 subjects provided by 6 global collaborators. Sample metadata almost always included a de-identified subject ID, COVID-19 status, age in years and sex. Where available, HLA class I and class II types were obtained from metadata supplied by the sample provider rather than from assay-based typing. Broad study findings and their caveats: The amount of clinical and demographic metadata varied by source and participant and was provided uncurated.

V has 4 bases trimmed and J has 3 bases trimmed; junction bases matching no gene number 7. The CDR3 has 18 amino acids, counting the end cysteine and phenylalanine. Of the read, only the CDR3 DNA is kept; its 54 bases are in frame from base 1. For CDR1 and CDR2, the germline V gene lists SGHTA and FQGTGA. In regard to this clone: This clone's antigen is unknown. No base-level quality is on record; no much larger clone is a single base apart.

TCRbeta CDR3 regions were amplified from genomic DNA using the immunoSEQ Assay, a bias-controlled multiplex PCR. The published analysis was carried out like this. The number of nucleated cells in each sample was estimated from the amplification of reference gene primers within the assay. To quantify the absolute abundance of each unique TCRbeta CDR3 rearrangement, sequence reads were collapsed and filtered. For each sample, productive Simpson clonality was calculated as the square root of Simpson's diversity index across productive rearrangements. This immuneACCESS table, as held by TCRdb, lists in-frame sequences with V and J called but not all clones. Of the missing ones, under half trace to an unresolved V gene in checked studies; the others have no known cause. That table is the source of V, J and clone size, and D and trimming were worked out from the DNA. A total of approximately 120,000 clones appear in this sample, 84% of them only once. About 6.6% of the sample comes from the top ten.

Whole blood was collected in K2EDTA tubes by collaborating institutions according to the institutions' own protocols. Collaborator samples were shipped for TCRbeta analysis as frozen whole blood, isolated PBMCs, or DNA extracted from either sample type. The sequencing input was peripheral blood. The chain was built from TRBV7-3 and TRBJ2-6, with TRBD2 identical over 12 junction bases. The sequence was collected from a woman between 45 and 65 years old with acute or convalescent COVID-19. The CDR3 loop reads CASSSPSGGAGGANVLTF. The sequenced DNA is TGTGCCAGCAGCTCTCCTAGCGGGGGGGCTGGTGGGGCCAACGTCCTGACTTTC.